The entry that follows covers one T cell receptor beta chain sequence. What antigen it recognizes has not been identified. No qualities accompany the bases; no much larger clone lies one base away. For TCR beta sequencing, genomic DNA was taken from unsorted PBMCs, and those PBMCs had been isolated from peripheral blood. The data originate from a study (dated 2022 in TCRdb). Results and caveats for the whole study, not just this receptor: According to the authors, more investigation is needed, including longitudinal sampling and evaluation of a control group.

Survey-level sequencing on the immunoSEQ platform was used to profile TCR beta chain repertoires. The source study handled its data this way. Repertoire diversity was measured with the inverse Simpson index, and CDR3 amino acid length spectratypes and V-J pairing frequencies were compared. TCR beta CDR3 sequences were matched against VDJdb to annotate clonotypes specific to SARS-CoV-2, CMV, influenza A and EBV. The table was pulled from immuneACCESS by TCRdb, which kept in-frame rearrangements only. Such tables lose some clones; where checked, under half of the loss comes from unresolved V genes, and the rest has no known cause. V, J and clone size are taken as reported in that table, and D and trimming were inferred from the DNA itself. The sample records some 48,000 clones, approximately 93% of which are singletons. The leading ten clones occupy over 8.5% of the sample. From cysteine to phenylalanine, the CDR3 is 16 amino acids long. The entry retains the CDR3 DNA only, 48 bases that are in frame from base 1. Trimming at the junction amounts to 0 bases on V and 0 bases on J, and the germline ends lie 9 bases apart. The germline V gene (reference sequence) specifies LNHNV as CDR1 and YYDKDF as CDR2.

The sequenced sample consisted of PBMCs. The V and J segments used are TRBV15 and TRBJ1-5; the D gene cannot be named for sure. The clonotype was recovered from a middle-aged man with rheumatoid arthritis. CDR3 reads: CATSRDWGGSNQPQHF. The nucleotides are TGTGCCACCAGCAGAGATTGGGGAGGTAGCAATCAGCCCCAGCATTTT. Where the CDR3 stops, the reference TRBV15 and TRBJ1-5 genes take over; the full variable domain is DAMVIQNPRYQVTQFGKPVTLSCSQTLNHNVMYWYQQKSSQAPKLLFHYYDKDFNNEADTPDNFQSRRPNTSFCFLDIRSPGLGDTAMYLCATSRDWGGSNQPQHFGDGTRLSIL.